This passage covers 20 T cell receptor beta chains from one sample sequenced in a study of blood T cells in healthy people across ages. Next came a second PCR, run for roughly 6 to 11 cycles, which used a sample-barcoded 5' primer along with a J-beta primer mix. TCRdb processed the 5' RACE reads anew with MiXCR; each CDR3 protein has one entry. The sample consists of 700,000 to 900,000 distinct CDR3 sequences, about 26% of them appearing once. These data are also associated with another study on T cells of mothers and their children.

The sample comprised blood. The receptors come from a boy younger than 18 in good health.

This clonotype showed up just once. An end of the junction differs from the germline gene, which may be a read error. The chain has TRBV24-1 and TRBJ1-1, with a possible D match to TRBD1 (5 bases). Germline V gives CDR1 KGHDR, CDR2 SFDVKD. The CDR3 is 13 residues long. In DNA form, the CDR3 reads TGTGCCACCACCAGTGAGGGGATGACTGAAGCCTTCTTT. Residues: CATTSEGMTEAFF.

The chain is built from TRBV3-1 and TRBJ2-2; D tentatively reads TRBD1 or TRBD2 (6 bases each). The CDR3 has 18 residues. Trimming removed 1 base from V and 1 base from J, with 16 bases in between. Germline V gene sequence: CDR1 LGHDT, CDR2 YNNKEL (reference sequence). Written as DNA, the CDR3 is TGTGCCAGCAGCCAAGCCCAGTGGGGGGCGATGAACACCGGGGAGCTGTTTTTT. Protein: CASSQAQWGAMNTGELFF. Drawing the rest from reference TRBV3-1 and TRBJ2-2, the complete variable domain is DTAVSQTPKYLVTQMGNDKSIKCEQNLGHDTMYWYKQDSKKFLKIMFSYNNKELIINETVPNRFSPKSPDKAHLNLHINSLELGDSAVYFCASSQAQWGAMNTGELFFGEGSRLTVL.

This clonotype occurred a few times. The V gene is TRBV25-1, the J gene TRBJ2-1, with 7 bases that match TRBD1. There are 17 residues in the CDR3. Germline-derived CDR1 and CDR2 are MGHDK and SYGVNS. The J segment lost 0 bases and the V segment lost 6 bases, leaving 11 bases of the junction unmatched. CDR3 sequence reads: CASSQLTTGRSYNEQFF. In DNA form, the CDR3 reads TGTGCCAGCAGCCAACTTACGACAGGGCGCTCCTACAATGAGCAGTTCTTC.

The chain combines TRBV2 with TRBJ1-2; maybe TRBD1 (5 bases). V was cut by 10 bases and J by 4 bases, with 19 bases left in between. The CDR3 consists of 14 residues. CDR1 is SNHLY, CDR2 FYNNEI, per germline. As DNA, the CDR3 is TGTGCCACCAGGGAGGTACTGCTGGTCTATGGCTACACCTTC. It codes for CATREVLLVYGYTF.

The chain couples TRBV6-5 to TRBJ2-5, with D possibly matching TRBD1 (6 bases). The DNA matches TRBJ2-7 better at its end, which makes the J call doubtful. This CDR3 comprises 13 residues. Per germline, CDR1 MNHEY and CDR2 SVGAGI. CDR3: CASSRDTEYEQYF. Written as DNA, the CDR3 is TGTGCCAGCAGTCGGGACACAGAGTACGAGCAGTACTTC.

The rearrangement links TRBV10-2 to TRBJ2-3; 7 nucleotides match TRBD2. The CDR3 runs to 15 residues. The V and J ends lost 4 bases and 2 bases, in that order; junction bases with no gene match: 6. The germline V gene has CDR1 WSHSY and CDR2 SAAADI. The CDR3 nucleotides read TGCGCCAGCAGTGTGGCGGGGGAGCACACAGATACGCAGTATTTT. Amino acid sequence: CASSVAGEHTDTQYF.

This chain uses TRBV7-9 with TRBJ1-4, with 7 nucleotides matching TRBD1. V lost 4 bases to trimming and J lost 6 bases; unmatched junction nucleotides: 2. The V gene's germline CDR1 is SEHNR and CDR2 FQNEAQ (reference sequence). This CDR3 comprises 13 residues. The CDR3, as DNA: TGTGCCAGCAGCTCGCAGGGGGATGAAAAACTGTTTTTT. Amino acid sequence: CASSSQGDEKLFF.

This clonotype was seen only a few times. The chain couples TRBV7-9 to TRBJ1-4; possible D gene TRBD1, 5 bases. This CDR3 region has 12 residues. Germline-derived CDR1 and CDR2 are SEHNR and FQNEAQ (reference sequence). The V end was cut by 6 bases, the J end by 6 bases, with 8 bases between. CDR3 sequence reads: CASRGDHEKLFF. DNA for the CDR3: TGTGCCAGCAGGGGGGACCATGAAAAACTGTTTTTT.

This clonotype showed up just a few times. This chain connects TRBV20-1 to TRBJ2-7; D may be TRBD2 (7 bases). V lost 8 bases, J lost 2 bases, and 22 bases lay in between. This CDR3 spans 15 amino acids. Germline V gene lookup returns CDR1 DFQATT and CDR2 SNEGSKA (reference sequence). CDR3 region: CSTRGGAKPPYEQYF. The CDR3 nucleotides read TGCAGTACCCGAGGGGGGGCCAAGCCCCCCTACGAGCAGTACTTC.

The CDR3 is CASSYSTSGNTGELFF. The CDR3 region has the DNA TGCGCCAGCAGCTACTCGACTAGCGGCAACACCGGGGAGCTGTTTTTT. V is TRBV5-1 and J is TRBJ2-2, with TRBD2 matching over 9 bases. J gave up 2 bases and V 3 bases, and 5 bases lay outside the gene matches. This CDR3 is 16 amino acids long. In germline, CDR1 is SGHRS, CDR2 YFSETQ.

There are a few counts of this clonotype. This rearrangement joins TRBV10-3 to TRBJ1-1; D is possibly TRBD1 (6 bases). V lost 6 bases and J lost 3, with 20 bases in between. Germline CDR1 ENHRY, CDR2 SYGVKD. This CDR3 has 16 residues. Written as DNA, the CDR3 is TGTGCCATCAGGGGGGGGACACCGCCAAGAGACACTGAAGCTTTCTTT. Protein sequence: CAIRGGTPPRDTEAFF.

This clonotype was counted between two and nine times. V and J are TRBV20-1 and TRBJ1-1; possible D gene TRBD1, 6 bases. Germline values: CDR1 DFQATT, CDR2 SNEGSKA (reference sequence). The V and J ends lost 3 bases and 0 bases respectively, with 8 bases between them. This CDR3 is built from 13 residues. The CDR3: CSASGTLNTEAFF. The CDR3 nucleotides are TGCAGTGCTAGTGGGACACTGAACACTGAAGCTTTCTTT.

This chain links TRBV2 with TRBJ2-7; 12 nucleotides agree with TRBD1. CDR1 and CDR2 (germline): SNHLY, FYNNEI. Trimming took 9 bases from V and 6 from J; bases not matched to a gene: 12. The CDR3 is 15 amino acids. The CDR3 protein is CASNTPGTGGVEQYF. In DNA, the CDR3 is TGTGCCAGTAACACGCCGGGGACAGGGGGCGTCGAGCAGTACTTC.

This clonotype has only a few counts. The gene calls are TRBV7-3 and TRBJ2-4, with D perhaps matching TRBD2 (6 bases). Germline values: CDR1 SGHTA, CDR2 FQGTGA. This CDR3 spans 15 amino acids. Trimming removed 5 bases from V and 6 bases from J, with 17 bases in between. CDR3 in DNA: TGTGCCAGCAGCCTTAGTCCTAGCGCCTCAAACATTCAGTACTTC. Translating gives CASSLSPSASNIQYF.

The chain employs TRBV13 and TRBJ2-3; D unresolved. The CDR3 is made up of 15 amino acids. Germline V lookup: CDR1 PRHDT, CDR2 FYEKMQ (reference sequence). With 5 bases removed from V and 3 bases from J, the gap between germline ends came to 15 bases. CDR3 DNA sequence: TGTGCCAGCAGCCCCGGGCCCCGGGCGACAGATACGCAGTATTTT. Translation gives CASSPGPRATDTQYF.

The V call is TRBV6-6, the J call TRBJ1-3; TRBD1 matches at 8 bases. The germline V gene encodes CDR1 MNHNY and CDR2 SVGAGI (reference sequence). Losses at the gene ends were 8 bases for V and 7 bases for J; bases not matched to a gene: 13. The CDR3 runs to 15 residues. CDR3 bases: TGTGCCAGCGAACCCGGGGCAGGGGGCTTTAACACCATATATTTT. It yields the protein CASEPGAGGFNTIYF.

Concerning this clonotype: Likely a read error: the CDR3 ends without its conserved phenylalanine or tryptophan. The rearrangement uses TRBV7-9 and TRBJ2-1, with D perhaps being TRBD1 or TRBD2 (5 bases each). Per germline, CDR1 SEHNR and CDR2 FQNEAQ (reference sequence). Trimming left V 8 bases short and J 5 bases short, with 19 bases between. The CDR3 contains 15 residues. CDR3 amino acids: CASPPAGWDHNEQFS. CDR3 DNA sequence: TGTGCCAGCCCCCCGGCAGGGTGGGACCACAATGAGCAGTTCTCC.

Only a few counts were recorded for this clonotype. V gene TRBV5-6 combines with J gene TRBJ2-5; TRBD2 might be the D (7 bases). The germline V gene encodes CDR1 SGHDT and CDR2 YYEEEE. The V gene lost 6 bases and the J gene lost 1 base, with 16 bases spanning the gap. This CDR3 comprises 15 residues. As DNA, the CDR3 is TGTGCCAGCACCGGGGGGCGGGGATTCCAAGAGACCCAGTACTTC. It translates to CASTGGRGFQETQYF. Together with reference TRBV5-6 and TRBJ2-5, the CDR3 gives the full variable domain: DAGVTQSPTHLIKTRGQQVTLRCSPKSGHDTVSWYQQALGQGPQFIFQYYEEEERQRGNFPDRFSGHQFPNYSSELNVNALLLGDSALYLCASTGGRGFQETQYFGPGTRLLVL.

In its sample, this clonotype was seen a few times. The chain is built from TRBV20-1 and TRBJ2-5; D is undetermined. The germline V gene encodes CDR1 DFQATT and CDR2 SNEGSKA (reference sequence). V was shortened by 2 bases and J by 3 bases, with 7 bases between the two germline ends. This CDR3 contains 12 residues. The chain's CDR3 is CSARIWEETQYF. The CDR3 region has the DNA TGCAGTGCTAGAATCTGGGAAGAGACCCAGTACTTC.

The chain combines TRBV18 with TRBJ2-7; 7 bases match TRBD1. CDR1 is KGHSH and CDR2 is LQKENI in the germline V gene. There are 16 residues in the CDR3. Trimming removed 4 bases from V and 7 bases from J; junction bases left unmatched: 16. CDR3 sequence reads: CASSLVTGSPPGEQYF. The CDR3 DNA reads TGTGCCAGCTCACTGGTGACAGGGTCTCCCCCGGGGGAGCAGTACTTC.